One TCR beta chain is described in this entry. Its antigen is currently not known. No quality values exist for individual bases; no much larger clone is one base distant. Genomic DNA was isolated from the sorted cells so that the TCRbeta CDR3 region could be sequenced. TCRbeta CDR3 regions were sequenced using the immunoSEQ Assay. This immuneACCESS table, as held by TCRdb, lists in-frame sequences with V and J called but not all clones. Of the missing ones, under half trace to an unresolved V gene in checked studies; the others have no known cause. The sample table lists some 85,000 clones, about nine tenths of them with a count of one. The ten largest clones represent 0.24% of the sample. The trial excluded patients who had a history of autoimmune disease or were on systemic immunosuppression. Peripheral blood for TCR sequencing was collected from all dose cohorts at baseline, on cycle 4 day 1, and on cycle 7 day 1. Samples were obtained from an open-label, multicenter, first-in-human phase I dose-escalation trial of ivuxolimab. The trial enrolled adults with locally advanced or metastatic head and neck squamous cell, hepatocellular, melanoma or renal cell carcinoma. Before TCR sequencing, CD4+ and CD8+ T cells were separately sorted from peripheral blood.

The CDR3 measures 16 amino acids from cysteine to phenylalanine. The entry retains the CDR3 DNA only, 48 bases that are in frame from base 1. The germline V gene gives CDR1 as SGHTA and CDR2 as FQGNSA. The junction shows trimming of 3 bases on V and 6 bases on J, and the gene matches do not reach 11 bases of it. This record belongs to a study of OX40 agonist ivuxolimab in advanced cancers. Looking at the study overall: Ivuxolimab was a fully human IgG2 agonistic monoclonal antibody targeting the costimulatory receptor OX40 (CD134). Intravenous ivuxolimab was administered to patients every 2 weeks at six dose levels: 0.01, 0.1, 0.3, 1.5, 3 and 10 mg/kg. Of the roughly 51 dose-escalation patients, hepatocellular carcinoma was present in approximately 20, melanoma in approximately 15, renal cell carcinoma in 9 and head and neck cancer in 9. The dose-escalation cohort was almost 85% male with a mean age of around 64 years, ranging from roughly 20 to 85. Patients were allowed to have had prior anti-PD-1, anti-PD-L1 or anti-CTLA-4 therapy, and approximately 41% of the dose-escalation patients had previously received checkpoint inhibitors. Three dose-escalation patients achieved partial responses, one with hepatocellular carcinoma and two with cutaneous melanoma. The purpose of peripheral TCRbeta sequencing was to test whether ivuxolimab changed TCR sequence diversity and led to clonal T-cell expansion. The monotherapy dose-escalation portion (N ≈ 57 patients) of the phase I ivuxolimab trial is reported in the paper.

Overall study outcomes, separate from this receptor: Low levels of normalized T-cell clonal expansion were also seen in some nonresponding patients. At doses of 0.1 to 3.0 mg/kg, clonal expansion of both CD4+ and CD8+ T cells in blood was seen between baseline and week 6. After ivuxolimab, CD8+ T cells had more expanded clones than CD4+ T cells on average. Partial responders in the 0.1-3.0 mg/kg groups had among the lowest normalized peripheral clonal expansion, especially among CD8+ T cells. Which antigens the clonally expanded peripheral T cells were specific for was not determined.

This chain is built from TRBV7-2 and TRBJ1-5, with 7 bases in between that match TRBD1. The sample was CD4+ or CD8+ T cells sorted from blood, taken in a trial of the OX40 agonist ivuxolimab. The TCR comes from an adult with an advanced solid tumor such as melanoma, head and neck, liver or kidney cancer. The encoded CDR3 is CASSFSQGGTAQPQHF. Read as DNA, the sequence is TGTGCCAGCAGCTTCAGTCAGGGGGGCACGGCTCAGCCCCAGCATTTT.